The present T cell receptor (beta chain) was sequenced within a study of T-cell memory formation after mild COVID-19. This clonotype appeared a few times. Its antigen remains unknown. Notes on the study in general: For contracting clones, CD4+ ones sat mainly in CM and EM, CD8+ in EMRA.

The germline CDR1 and CDR2 sequences are SGHTA and FQGTGA. The germline V and J ends were trimmed by 5 bases and 8 bases, with 8 bases remaining between them. The CDR3 runs to 11 residues. TCRdb reprocessed the 5' RACE reads with MiXCR, giving one entry per CDR3 protein. This sample has 300,000 to 400,000 distinct CDR3 sequences; approximately 15% occur once, and the top ten carry around 21%. The rearrangement joins TRBV7-3 to TRBJ2-3; D is undetermined. The sequenced sample consisted of PBMCs or a T cell subset sorted from them (not recorded which). This receptor was obtained from a man aged 18 to 35 who had mild COVID-19 (a few samples of this study predate the infection). Cell type and time point are not known. For the CDR3, the DNA is TGTGCCAGCAGCCCAAGGTGTACGCAGTATTTT. This translates into CASSPRCTQYF.